Described below is a single TCR beta chain sequence and its context. What it binds is unknown. The CDR3 runs 15 residues. V shed 4 bases and J shed 6 bases, with 17 bases lying between them. The germline gives CDR1 SGHRS, CDR2 YFSETQ. Sequenced by immunoSEQ multiplex PCR; TCRdb stores in-frame clones only, minus some. In the table there are around 1 million clones, over 60% of which are singletons. These data come from a study of shared clonotypes between healthy human individuals. Study-wide results and caveats: As a rule, naive subsets had a larger estimated richness than memory subsets.

CD45RA+ naive and CD45RA-negative memory subsets were separated from CD4+ cells. The clonotype comes from a man younger than 35 in good health. V gene TRBV5-1 combines with J gene TRBJ2-1; D possibly corresponds to TRBD2 (6 bases). The specimen sequenced was memory CD4+ T cells sorted from blood. Subset given: CD45RA-negative fraction. In DNA form, the CDR3 reads TGCGCCAGCAGCCTAGACCGAGGAGCGGGCAATGAGCAGTTCTTC. Its translation is CASSLDRGAGNEQFF.